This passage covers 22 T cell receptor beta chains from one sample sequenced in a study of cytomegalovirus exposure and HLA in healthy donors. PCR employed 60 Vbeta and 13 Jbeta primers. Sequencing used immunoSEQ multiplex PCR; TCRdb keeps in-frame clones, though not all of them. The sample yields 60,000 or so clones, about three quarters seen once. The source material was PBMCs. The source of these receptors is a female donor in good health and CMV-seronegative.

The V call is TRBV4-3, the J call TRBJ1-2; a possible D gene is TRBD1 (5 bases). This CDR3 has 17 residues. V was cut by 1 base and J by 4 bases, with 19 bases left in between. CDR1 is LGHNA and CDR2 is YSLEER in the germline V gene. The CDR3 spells CASSQGMGSGVGYGYTF. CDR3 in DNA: TGCGCCAGCAGCCAAGGAATGGGGTCGGGGGTGGGCTATGGCTACACCTTC.

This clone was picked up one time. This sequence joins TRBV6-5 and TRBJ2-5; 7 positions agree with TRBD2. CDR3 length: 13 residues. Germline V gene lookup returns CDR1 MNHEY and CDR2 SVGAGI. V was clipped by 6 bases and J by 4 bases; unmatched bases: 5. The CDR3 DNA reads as TGTGCCAGCAGGCCAGGACTAGTAGAGACCCAGTACTTC. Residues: CASRPGLVETQYF.

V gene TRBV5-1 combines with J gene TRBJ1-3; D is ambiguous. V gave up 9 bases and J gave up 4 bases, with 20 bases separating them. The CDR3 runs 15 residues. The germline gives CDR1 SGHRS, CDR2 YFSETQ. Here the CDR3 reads CATNLGFGGGNTIYF. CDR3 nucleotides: TGCGCCACCAATTTGGGGTTCGGAGGAGGAAACACCATATATTTT. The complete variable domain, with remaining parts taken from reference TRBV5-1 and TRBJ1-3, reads KAGVTQTPRYLIKTRGQQVTLSCSPISGHRSVSWYQQTPGQGLQFLFEYFSETQRNKGNFPGRFSGRQFSNSRSEMNVSTLELGDSALYLCATNLGFGGGNTIYFGEGSWLTVV.

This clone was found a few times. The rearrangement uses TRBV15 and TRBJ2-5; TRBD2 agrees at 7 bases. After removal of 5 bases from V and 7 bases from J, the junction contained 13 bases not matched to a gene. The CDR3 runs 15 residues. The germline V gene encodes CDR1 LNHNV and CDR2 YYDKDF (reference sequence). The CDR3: CATSPDPSGLGTQYF. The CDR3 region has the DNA TGTGCCACCAGCCCCGACCCTAGCGGTCTAGGGACCCAGTACTTC. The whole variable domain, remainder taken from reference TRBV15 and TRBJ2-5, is DAMVIQNPRYQVTQFGKPVTLSCSQTLNHNVMYWYQQKSSQAPKLLFHYYDKDFNNEADTPDNFQSRRPNTSFCFLDIRSPGLGDTAMYLCATSPDPSGLGTQYFGPGTRLLVL.

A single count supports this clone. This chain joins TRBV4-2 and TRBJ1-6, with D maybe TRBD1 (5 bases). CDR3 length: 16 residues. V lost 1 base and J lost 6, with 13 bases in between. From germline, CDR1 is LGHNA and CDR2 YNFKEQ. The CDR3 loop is CASSQAVGTANSPLHF. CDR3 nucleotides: TGTGCCAGCAGCCAAGCGGTTGGGACTGCTAATTCACCCCTCCACTTT.

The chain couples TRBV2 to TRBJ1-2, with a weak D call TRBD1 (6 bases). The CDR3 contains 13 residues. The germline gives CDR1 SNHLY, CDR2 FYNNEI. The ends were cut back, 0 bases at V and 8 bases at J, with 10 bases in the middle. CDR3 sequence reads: CASSEAGGGGYTF. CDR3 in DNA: TGTGCCAGCAGTGAAGCGGGAGGGGGAGGCTACACCTTC.

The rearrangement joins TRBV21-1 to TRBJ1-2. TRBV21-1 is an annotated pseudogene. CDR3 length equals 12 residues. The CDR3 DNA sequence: TGTGCCAGCCCCCTGGGGGGGGGAGGCTACACCTTC. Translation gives CASPLGGGGYTF.

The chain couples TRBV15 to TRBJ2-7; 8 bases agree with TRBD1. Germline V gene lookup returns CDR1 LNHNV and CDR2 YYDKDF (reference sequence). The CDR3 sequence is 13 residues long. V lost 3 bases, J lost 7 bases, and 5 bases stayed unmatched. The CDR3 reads CATSRRQGSEQYF. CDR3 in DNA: TGTGCCACCAGCAGGAGACAGGGGAGTGAGCAGTACTTC. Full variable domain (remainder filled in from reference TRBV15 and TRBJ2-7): DAMVIQNPRYQVTQFGKPVTLSCSQTLNHNVMYWYQQKSSQAPKLLFHYYDKDFNNEADTPDNFQSRRPNTSFCFLDIRSPGLGDTAMYLCATSRRQGSEQYFGPGTRLTVT.

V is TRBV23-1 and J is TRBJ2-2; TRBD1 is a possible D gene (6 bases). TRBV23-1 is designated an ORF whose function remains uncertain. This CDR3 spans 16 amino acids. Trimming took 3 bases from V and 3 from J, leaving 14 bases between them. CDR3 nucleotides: TGCGCCAGCAGTCAGCCAGGGGTGGGCGACACCGGGGAGCTGTTTTTT. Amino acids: CASSQPGVGDTGELFF.

CDR3 sequence (DNA): TGTGCCTGGAGTGCGGGACGGGAGGCCGGGGAGCTGTTTTTT. Its translation: CAWSAGREAGELFF. This sequence joins TRBV30 and TRBJ2-2; 7 nucleotides align to TRBD2. The V and J ends lost 1 base and 6 bases, in that order; junction bases with no gene match: 5. Germline V gives CDR1 GTSNPN, CDR2 SVGIG (reference sequence). CDR3 length: 14 residues.

For the CDR3, the DNA is TGTGCCAGCAGCTTGGGGCTAGCGGACTACGAGCAGTACTTC. Residues: CASSLGLADYEQYF. The chain employs TRBV7-2 and TRBJ2-7, with 7 bases matching TRBD2. V lost 3 bases, J lost 3 bases, and 5 bases stayed unmatched. There are 14 residues in the CDR3. Germline CDR1 and CDR2: SGHTA and FQGNSA.

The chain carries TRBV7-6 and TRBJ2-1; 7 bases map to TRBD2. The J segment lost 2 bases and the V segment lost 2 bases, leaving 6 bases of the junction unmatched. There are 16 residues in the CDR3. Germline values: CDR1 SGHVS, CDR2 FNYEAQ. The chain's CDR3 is CASSLPAGVAYNEQFF. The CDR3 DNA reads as TGTGCCAGCAGCTTACCGGCGGGAGTGGCCTACAATGAGCAGTTCTTC.

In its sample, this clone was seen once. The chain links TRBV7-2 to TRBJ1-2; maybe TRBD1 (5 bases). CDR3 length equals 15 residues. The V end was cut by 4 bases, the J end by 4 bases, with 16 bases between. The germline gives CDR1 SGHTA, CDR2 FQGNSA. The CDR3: CASSSGPRPFYGYTF. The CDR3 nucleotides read TGTGCCAGCAGCTCAGGGCCCAGACCCTTCTATGGCTACACCTTC.

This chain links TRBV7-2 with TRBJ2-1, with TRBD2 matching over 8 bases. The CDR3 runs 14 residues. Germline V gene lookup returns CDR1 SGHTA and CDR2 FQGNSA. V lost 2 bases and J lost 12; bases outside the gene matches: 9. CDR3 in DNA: TGTGCCAGCAGCTTATATGGGACTAGTGGTTGGCAGTTCTTC. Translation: CASSLYGTSGWQFF.

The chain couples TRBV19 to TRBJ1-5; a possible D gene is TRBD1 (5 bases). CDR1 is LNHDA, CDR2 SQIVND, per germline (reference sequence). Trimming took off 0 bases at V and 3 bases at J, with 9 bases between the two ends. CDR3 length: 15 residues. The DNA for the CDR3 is TGTGCCAGTAGTATAGACAGGGCTTACAATCAGCCCCAGCATTTT. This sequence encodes CASSIDRAYNQPQHF.

CDR3 loop: CASSAGQGAEAGNTIYF. The CDR3 DNA is TGTGCCAGCAGTGCGGGACAGGGGGCAGAAGCTGGAAACACCATATATTTT. This sequence joins TRBV2 and TRBJ1-3, with TRBD1 matching 12 bases. V shed 4 bases, J shed 2 bases, and the junction held 6 bases outside the gene matches. The length of the CDR3 is 17 residues. Per germline, CDR1 SNHLY and CDR2 FYNNEI.

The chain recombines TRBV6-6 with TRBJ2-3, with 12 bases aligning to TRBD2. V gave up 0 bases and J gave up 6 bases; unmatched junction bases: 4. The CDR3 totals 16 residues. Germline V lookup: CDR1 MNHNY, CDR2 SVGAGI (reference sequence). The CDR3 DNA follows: TGTGCCAGCAGTTACTCGGCGGGGACTAGCGGGGATACGCAGTATTTT. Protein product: CASSYSAGTSGDTQYF.

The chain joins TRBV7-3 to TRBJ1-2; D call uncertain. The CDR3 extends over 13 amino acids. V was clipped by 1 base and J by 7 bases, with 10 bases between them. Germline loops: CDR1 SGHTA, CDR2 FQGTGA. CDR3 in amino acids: CASSLNPTSGYTF. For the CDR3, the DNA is TGTGCCAGCAGCTTAAACCCCACTAGTGGCTACACCTTC.

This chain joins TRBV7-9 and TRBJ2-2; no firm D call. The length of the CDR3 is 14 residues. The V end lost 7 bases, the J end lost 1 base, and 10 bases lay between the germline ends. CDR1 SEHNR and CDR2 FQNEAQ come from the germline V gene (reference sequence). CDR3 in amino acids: CASTPNLNTGELFF. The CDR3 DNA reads TGTGCCAGCACCCCGAACTTGAACACCGGGGAGCTGTTTTTT.

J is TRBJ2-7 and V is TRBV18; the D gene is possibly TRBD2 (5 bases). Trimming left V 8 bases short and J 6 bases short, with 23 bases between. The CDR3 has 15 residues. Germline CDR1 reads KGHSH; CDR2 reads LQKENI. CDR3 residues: CASPFLEAGESEQYF. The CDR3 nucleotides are TGTGCCAGCCCGTTTTTGGAGGCTGGGGAAAGCGAGCAGTACTTC.

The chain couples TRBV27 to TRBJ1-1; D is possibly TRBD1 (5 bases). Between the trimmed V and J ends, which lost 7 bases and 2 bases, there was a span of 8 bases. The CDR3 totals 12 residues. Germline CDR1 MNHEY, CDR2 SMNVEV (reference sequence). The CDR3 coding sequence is TGTGCCAGCATCGGACATAACACTGAAGCTTTCTTT. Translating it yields CASIGHNTEAFF.

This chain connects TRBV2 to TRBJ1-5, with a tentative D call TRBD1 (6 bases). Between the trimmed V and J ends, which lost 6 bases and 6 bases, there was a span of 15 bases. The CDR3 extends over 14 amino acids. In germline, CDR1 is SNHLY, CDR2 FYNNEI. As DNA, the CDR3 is TGTGCCAGCAGCGTCGACAGGCTTCTTCAGCCCCAGCATTTT. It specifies CASSVDRLLQPQHF.